This T cell receptor (beta chain) was documented in a study of blood T cell repertoires in COVID-19. Study details: Whether acute or convalescent, the COVID-19 samples came from the United States, Italy and Spain.

Germline loops: CDR1 SGHDN, CDR2 FVKESK. There are 15 residues in the CDR3. Losses at the gene ends were 0 bases for V and 7 bases for J; bases not matched to a gene: 7. Study processing details: Cell counts per sample came from amplifying reference gene primers. Here immunoSEQ multiplex PCR was the method, and the copy in TCRdb shows in-frame clones only, minus some. V, J and clone size derive from that table, while D and trimming were established from the DNA sequence. The sample yields about 48,000 clones, over 70% seen once. The chain employs TRBV14 and TRBJ2-3, with 7 bases aligning to TRBD2. Specimen: peripheral blood. The origin of this receptor is a human donor in a cohort sampled during active COVID-19. The CDR3 is CASSQDLGGGYTQYF. CDR3 sequence (DNA): TGTGCCAGCAGCCAAGATCTGGGCGGGGGTTATACGCAGTATTTT.